The source of this TCR beta chain is a study of spatial heterogeneity in lung cancer. The CDR3 is 18 amino acids. Germline values: CDR1 MDHEN, CDR2 SYDVKM. V was clipped by 5 bases and J by 8 bases; unmatched bases: 20. This clonotype appeared once. Its antigen remains unknown. Within a library made for alpha chains, this beta chain is off target, and its count is uninformative. One entry per CDR3 protein, called by TCRdb with MiXCR from the 5' RACE reads. The sample lists about 11,000 distinct CDR3 sequences, about 5.5% occurring once. The study's findings and limits: Counts that tracked tumor mutation counts were those of expanded intratumoral alpha and beta TCRs.

Time point noted: sample taken at primary tumor resection. V is TRBV28 and J is TRBJ2-1; 8 positions match TRBD2. The source material was lung tumor tissue, sampled at surgery. The clonotype comes from a male donor with early-stage non-small cell lung cancer. CDR3 sequence (DNA): TGTGCCAGCAGTCCTTATACGCCAGTTGGCGGGAGGCTTGATGAGCAGTTCTTC. Protein product: CASSPYTPVGGRLDEQFF. The full variable domain, completed using reference TRBV28 and TRBJ2-1, is DVKVTQSSRYLVKRTGEKVFLECVQDMDHENMFWYRQDPGLGLRLIYFSYDVKMKEKGDIPEGYSVSREKKERFSLILESASTNQTSMYLCASSPYTPVGGRLDEQFFGPGTRLTVL.